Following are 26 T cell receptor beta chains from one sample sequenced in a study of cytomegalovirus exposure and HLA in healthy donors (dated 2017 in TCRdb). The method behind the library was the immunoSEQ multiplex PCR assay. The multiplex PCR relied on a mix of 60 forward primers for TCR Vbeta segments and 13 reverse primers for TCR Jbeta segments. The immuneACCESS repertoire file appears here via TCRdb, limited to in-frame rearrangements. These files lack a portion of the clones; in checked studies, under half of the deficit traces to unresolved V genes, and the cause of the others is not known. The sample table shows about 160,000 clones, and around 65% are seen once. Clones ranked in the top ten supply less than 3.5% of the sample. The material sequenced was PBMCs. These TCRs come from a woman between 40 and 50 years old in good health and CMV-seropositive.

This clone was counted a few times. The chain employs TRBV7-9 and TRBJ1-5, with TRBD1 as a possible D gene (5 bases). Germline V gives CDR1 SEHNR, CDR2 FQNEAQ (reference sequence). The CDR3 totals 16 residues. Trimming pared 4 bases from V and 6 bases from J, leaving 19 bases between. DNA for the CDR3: TGTGCCAGCAGCTCTGGATCGGGCAGAAGGGGTCAGCCCCAGCATTTT. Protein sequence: CASSSGSGRRGQPQHF.

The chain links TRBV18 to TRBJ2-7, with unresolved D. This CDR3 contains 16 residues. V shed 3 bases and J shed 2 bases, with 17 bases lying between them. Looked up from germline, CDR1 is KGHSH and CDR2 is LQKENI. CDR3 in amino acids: CASSPMVGANTYEQYF. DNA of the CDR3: TGTGCCAGCTCACCGATGGTAGGAGCTAATACCTACGAGCAGTACTTC.

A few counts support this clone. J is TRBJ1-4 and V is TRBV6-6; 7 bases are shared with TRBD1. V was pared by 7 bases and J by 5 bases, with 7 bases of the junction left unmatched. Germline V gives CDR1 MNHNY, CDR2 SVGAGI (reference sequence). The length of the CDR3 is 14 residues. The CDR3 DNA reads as TGTGCCAGCACCTACGGGACAGAAAATGAAAAACTGTTTTTT. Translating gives CASTYGTENEKLFF.

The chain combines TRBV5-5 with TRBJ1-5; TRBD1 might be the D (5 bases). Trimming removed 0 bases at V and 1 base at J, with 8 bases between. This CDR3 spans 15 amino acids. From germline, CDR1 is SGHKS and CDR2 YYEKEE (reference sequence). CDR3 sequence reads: CASSLEGVSNQPQHF. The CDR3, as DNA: TGTGCCAGCAGCTTGGAAGGGGTGAGCAATCAGCCCCAGCATTTT.

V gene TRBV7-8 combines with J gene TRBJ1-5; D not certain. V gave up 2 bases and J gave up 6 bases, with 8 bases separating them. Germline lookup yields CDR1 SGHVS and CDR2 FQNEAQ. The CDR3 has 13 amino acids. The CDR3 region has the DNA TGTGCCAGCAGCTTACCAGGTAGTCAGCCCCAGCATTTT. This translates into CASSLPGSQPQHF.

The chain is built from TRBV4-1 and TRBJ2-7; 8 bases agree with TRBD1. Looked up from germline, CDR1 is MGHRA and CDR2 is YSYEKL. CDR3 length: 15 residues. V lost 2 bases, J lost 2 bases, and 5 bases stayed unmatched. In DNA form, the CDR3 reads TGCGCCAGCAGCCAAACCCGGACAGGGACCTACGAGCAGTACTTC. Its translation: CASSQTRTGTYEQYF.

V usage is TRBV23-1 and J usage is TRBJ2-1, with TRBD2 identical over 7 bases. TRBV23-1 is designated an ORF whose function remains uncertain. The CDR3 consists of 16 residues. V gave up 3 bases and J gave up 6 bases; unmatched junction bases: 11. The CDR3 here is CASSHGLDIRINEQFF. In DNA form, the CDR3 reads TGCGCCAGCAGTCATGGACTAGATATTCGTATCAATGAGCAGTTCTTC.

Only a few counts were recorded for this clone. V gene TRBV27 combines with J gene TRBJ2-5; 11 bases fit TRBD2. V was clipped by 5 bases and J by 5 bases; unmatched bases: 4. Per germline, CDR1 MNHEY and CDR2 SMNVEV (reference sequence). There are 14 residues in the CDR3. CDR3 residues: CASSLAGGVETQYF. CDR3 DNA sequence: TGTGCCAGCAGTCTAGCGGGGGGAGTGGAGACCCAGTACTTC.

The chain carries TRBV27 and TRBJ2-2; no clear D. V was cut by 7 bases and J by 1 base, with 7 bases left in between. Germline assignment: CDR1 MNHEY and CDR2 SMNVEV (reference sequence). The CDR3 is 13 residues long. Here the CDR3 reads CASTLVNTGELFF. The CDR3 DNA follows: TGTGCCAGCACCCTAGTGAACACCGGGGAGCTGTTTTTT.

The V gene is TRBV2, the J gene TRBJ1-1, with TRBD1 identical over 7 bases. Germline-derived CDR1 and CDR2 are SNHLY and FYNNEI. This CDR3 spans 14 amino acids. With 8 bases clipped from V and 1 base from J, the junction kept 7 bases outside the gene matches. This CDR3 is CASRPQGTNTEAFF. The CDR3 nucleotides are TGTGCCAGCCGCCCACAGGGGACGAACACTGAAGCTTTCTTT.

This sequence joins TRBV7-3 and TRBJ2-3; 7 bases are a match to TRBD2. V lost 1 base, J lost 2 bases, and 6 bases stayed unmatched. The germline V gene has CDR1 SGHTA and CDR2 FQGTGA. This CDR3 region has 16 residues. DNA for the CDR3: TGTGCCAGCAGCTTAATTCCTAGCGGACTCACAGATACGCAGTATTTT. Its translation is CASSLIPSGLTDTQYF.

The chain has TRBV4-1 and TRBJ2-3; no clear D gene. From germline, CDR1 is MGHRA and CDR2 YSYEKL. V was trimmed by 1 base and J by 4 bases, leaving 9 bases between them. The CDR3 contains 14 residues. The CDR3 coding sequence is TGCGCCAGCAGCCAAGCGGTCGTTCCAGATACGCAGTATTTT. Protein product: CASSQAVVPDTQYF.

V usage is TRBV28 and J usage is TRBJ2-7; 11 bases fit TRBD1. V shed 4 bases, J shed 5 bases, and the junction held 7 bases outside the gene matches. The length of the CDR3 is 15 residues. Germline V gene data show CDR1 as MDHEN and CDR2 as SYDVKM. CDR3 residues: CASSSWTGGTNEQYF. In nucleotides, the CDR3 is TGTGCCAGCAGTTCCTGGACAGGGGGCACGAACGAGCAGTACTTC.

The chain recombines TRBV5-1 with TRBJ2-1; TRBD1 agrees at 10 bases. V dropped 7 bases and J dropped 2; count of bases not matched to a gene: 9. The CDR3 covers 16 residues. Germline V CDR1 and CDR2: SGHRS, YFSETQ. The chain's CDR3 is CASEEGDRGTYNEQFF. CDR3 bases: TGCGCCAGCGAAGAAGGGGACAGGGGCACCTACAATGAGCAGTTCTTC.

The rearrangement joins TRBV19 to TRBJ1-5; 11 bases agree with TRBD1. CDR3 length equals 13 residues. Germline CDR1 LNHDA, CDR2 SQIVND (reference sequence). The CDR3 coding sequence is TGTGCTGTCGGGGACAGGGGGTATCAGCCCCAGCATTTT. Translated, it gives CAVGDRGYQPQHF.

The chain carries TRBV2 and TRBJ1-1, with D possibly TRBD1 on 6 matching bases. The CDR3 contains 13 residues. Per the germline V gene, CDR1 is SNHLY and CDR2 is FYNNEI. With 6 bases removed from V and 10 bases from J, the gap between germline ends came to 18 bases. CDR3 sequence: CASRLRTEGRAFF. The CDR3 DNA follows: TGTGCCAGCAGACTCAGGACAGAGGGGCGAGCTTTCTTT.

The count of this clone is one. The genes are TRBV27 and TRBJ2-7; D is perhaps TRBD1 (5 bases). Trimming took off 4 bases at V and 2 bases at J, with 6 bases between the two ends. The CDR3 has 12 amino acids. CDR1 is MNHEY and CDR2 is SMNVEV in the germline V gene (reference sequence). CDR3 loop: CASSSGPYEQYF. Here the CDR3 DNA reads TGTGCCAGCAGTTCAGGGCCCTACGAGCAGTACTTC.

DNA for the CDR3: TGTGCCAGCAGCTTATCCGGGACAGACTCCTACGAGCAGTACTTC. It yields the protein CASSLSGTDSYEQYF. V and J are TRBV7-2 and TRBJ2-7, with 7 bases that match TRBD1. The J segment lost 0 bases and the V segment lost 2 bases, leaving 4 bases of the junction unmatched. Germline values: CDR1 SGHTA, CDR2 FQGNSA. CDR3 length: 15 amino acids.

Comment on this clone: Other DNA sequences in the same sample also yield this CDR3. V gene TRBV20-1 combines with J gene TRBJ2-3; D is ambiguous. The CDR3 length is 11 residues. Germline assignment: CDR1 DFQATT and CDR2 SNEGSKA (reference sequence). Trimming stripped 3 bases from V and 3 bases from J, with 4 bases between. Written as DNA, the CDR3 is TGCAGTGCTAGGAGGACAGATACGCAGTATTTT. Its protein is CSARRTDTQYF.

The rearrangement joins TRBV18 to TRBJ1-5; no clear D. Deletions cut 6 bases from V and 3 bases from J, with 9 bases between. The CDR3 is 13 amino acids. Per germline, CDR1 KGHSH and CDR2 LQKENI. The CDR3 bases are TGTGCCAGCTCCCCAGAGTACAATCAGCCCCAGCATTTT. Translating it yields CASSPEYNQPQHF.

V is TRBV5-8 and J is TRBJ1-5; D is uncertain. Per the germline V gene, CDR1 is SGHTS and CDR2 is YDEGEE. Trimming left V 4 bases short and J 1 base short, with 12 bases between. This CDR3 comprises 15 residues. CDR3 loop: CASSPRHLSNQPQHF. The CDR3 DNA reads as TGTGCCAGCAGCCCCAGACACTTGAGCAATCAGCCCCAGCATTTT.

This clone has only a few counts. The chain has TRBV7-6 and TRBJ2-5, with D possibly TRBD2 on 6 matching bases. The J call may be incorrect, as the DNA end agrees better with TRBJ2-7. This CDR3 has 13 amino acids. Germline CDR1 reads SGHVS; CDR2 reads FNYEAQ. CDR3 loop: CASSAGLNYEQYF. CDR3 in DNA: TGTGCCAGCAGCGCGGGGTTAAACTACGAGCAGTACTTC.

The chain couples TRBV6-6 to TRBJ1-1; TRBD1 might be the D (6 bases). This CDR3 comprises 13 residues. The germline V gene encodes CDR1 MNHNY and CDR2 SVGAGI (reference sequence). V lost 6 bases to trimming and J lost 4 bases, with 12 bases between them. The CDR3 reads CASRRGLGTEAFF. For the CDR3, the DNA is TGTGCCAGCAGGAGGGGGTTGGGCACTGAAGCTTTCTTT.

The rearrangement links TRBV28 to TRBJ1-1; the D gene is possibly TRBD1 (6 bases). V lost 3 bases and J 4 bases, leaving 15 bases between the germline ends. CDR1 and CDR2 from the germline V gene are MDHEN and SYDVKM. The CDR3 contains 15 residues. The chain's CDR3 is CASSFSTGFSTEAFF. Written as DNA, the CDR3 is TGTGCCAGCAGTTTTTCAACAGGGTTTAGCACTGAAGCTTTCTTT.

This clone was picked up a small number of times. In DNA form, the CDR3 reads TGTGCCAGCAGCCCCGGACTAGCGGGAGGTCCGGATAGCGAGCAGTACTTC. It yields the protein CASSPGLAGGPDSEQYF. The V gene is TRBV5-4, the J gene TRBJ2-7; TRBD2 matches 14 bases. The J segment lost 6 bases and the V segment lost 4 bases, leaving 12 bases of the junction unmatched. CDR3 size: 17 residues. Germline CDR1 and CDR2: SGHNT and YYREEE (reference sequence).

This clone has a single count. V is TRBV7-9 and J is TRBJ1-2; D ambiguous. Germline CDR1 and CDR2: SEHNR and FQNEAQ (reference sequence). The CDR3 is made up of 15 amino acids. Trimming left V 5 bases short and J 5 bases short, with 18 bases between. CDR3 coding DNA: TGTGCCAGCAGCCGTCTCCGGGGAGGAGGATATGGCTACACCTTC. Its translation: CASSRLRGGGYGYTF.